This TCR beta chain came from a study of T-cell reconstitution after alpha-beta-depleted transplantation in children. Study results and limitations: Several patients had high TCRbeta diversity at day 60; it came from surviving recipient T cells and thymic progenitors. Several hundred expanded graft clones reportedly were the source of alpha-beta T cells about two months after transplant. Newly produced T cells mostly accounted for T-cell counts and diversity one year post-transplant.

Unique molecular identifiers were used to barcode this TCRbeta library. In TCRdb, the PCR reads were re-called with MiXCR into one record per CDR3 protein. The sample shows a few hundred thousand distinct CDR3 sequences, around 27% of them seen only once. There are a few counts of this clonotype. The antigen is not known. Trimming left V 7 bases short and J 5 bases short, with 14 bases between. Looked up from germline, CDR1 is MNHNY and CDR2 is SVGAGI (reference sequence). The CDR3 runs to 13 residues. This clonotype originated in a boy under three years old with Wiskott-Aldrich syndrome, due to receive a stem cell transplant. Sequenced here: PBMCs, sampled before TCRalphabeta/CD19-depleted stem cell transplant. This chain links TRBV6-6 with TRBJ1-2; D uncertain. Here the CDR3 reads CASTHPAKYGYTF. The CDR3 bases are TGTGCCAGCACCCACCCGGCAAAATATGGCTACACCTTC.